This T cell receptor (beta chain) is from a study of PD-1 blockade in mismatch repair-deficient tumors. Broader study findings: Rapid post-treatment expansion, then contraction, generally preceding radiologic response, marked tumor-resident clones.

This clone was detected once. Its specificity is unknown. Every patient had mismatch repair deficiency by PCR or immunohistochemistry. The repertoire was sequenced with immunoSEQ multiplex PCR; TCRdb's copy has only in-frame clones and lacks some. The data contain about 49,000 clones, 77% of them singletons. Germline V gives CDR1 SNHLY, CDR2 FYNNEI. V was shortened by 2 bases and J by 9 bases, with 5 bases between the two germline ends. CDR3 length: 11 residues. V and J are TRBV2 and TRBJ2-1; no clear D gene. This TCR was sampled from an adult with mismatch repair-deficient cancer. Sequences were derived from PBMCs, sampled before pembrolizumab treatment. The CDR3 nucleotides read TGTGCCAGCAGTGAAACGCGTGAGCAGTTCTTC. It codes for CASSETREQFF.